The sequence of this TCR beta chain was determined in a study of shared clonotypes between healthy human individuals. The donors, all of them Caucasian adults, lived in Nashville, Tennessee. Assay execution proceeded at the deep level. Sequencing used immunoSEQ multiplex PCR; TCRdb keeps in-frame clones, though not all of them. The repertoire holds about 2.4 million clones, roughly 93% seen once, with approximately 0.36% in the top ten. Germline V gene lookup returns CDR1 SGHTA and CDR2 FQGTGA. The J segment lost 4 bases and the V segment lost 5 bases, leaving 5 bases of the junction unmatched. This CDR3 spans 16 amino acids.

The receptor's source is a man aged 18 to 30 in good health. Some clones in this sample may be carry-over from other donors' samples. V gene TRBV7-3 combines with J gene TRBJ2-3; 14 nucleotides agree with TRBD2. Sequenced input: naive CD4+ T cells from PBMCs. Subset meaning: CD45RA+ positively selected. The CDR3 DNA sequence: TGTGCCAGCAGCGAAGGACTAGCGGGAGGACCAGATACGCAGTATTTT. Its protein product is CASSEGLAGGPDTQYF.